Reported below is one T cell receptor beta chain. The entry originates in a study of shared T cell receptors in the human thymus. Trimming took 2 bases from V and 0 from J; bases not matched to a gene: 8. The germline V gene has CDR1 SGHVS and CDR2 FNYEAQ. This CDR3 spans 19 amino acids. Some clones are missing from TCRdb's copy, which holds only in-frame ones; the method was immunoSEQ multiplex PCR. This table holds roughly 710,000 clones, 70% to 90% found once. The sample also formed part of further work on human thymus T cells.

Sample: thymocytes. The chain is built from TRBV7-6 and TRBJ2-2; 11 bases line up with TRBD2. This receptor was taken from a girl in the first two years of life with a congenital heart defect. This CDR3 is CASSLLLAGGVANTGELFF. The CDR3 nucleotides read TGTGCCAGCAGCTTACTTCTAGCGGGGGGAGTCGCGAACACCGGGGAGCTGTTTTTT.